This T cell receptor beta chain comes out of a study of T cell changes during pregnancy in multiple sclerosis. The V segment lost 5 bases and the J segment 1 base; nucleotides outside the gene matches: 8. Looked up from germline, CDR1 is SGHTA and CDR2 is FQGNSA. The CDR3 is 16 amino acids. Profiling relied on immunoSEQ multiplex PCR, and the TCRdb table lists in-frame clones only, not all of them. This sample has more than 50,000 clones, with roughly 89% found just once. The sequences come from CD4+ T cells from peripheral blood mononuclear cells, collected after pregnancy. This clonotype was obtained from a female donor in good health, enrolled as a control in a pregnancy study. This rearrangement joins TRBV7-2 to TRBJ1-1; TRBD1 matches 9 bases. For the CDR3, the DNA is TGTGCCAGCAGCCCAAAGGACAGGGGACAGAACACTGAAGCTTTCTTT. Translated: CASSPKDRGQNTEAFF.